A single TCR beta chain is shown here with its context. The target antigen is unknown. V lost 7 bases and J lost 0, with 10 bases in between. Germline CDR1 KGHSH, CDR2 LQKENI. This CDR3 region has 14 residues. This record comes from a study of immune cell composition in non-small cell lung cancer. Across the whole study: Lung adenocarcinoma or squamous carcinoma made up most tumours. Findings of the study overall: Smoking pack-years did not significantly correlate with tumour TCR-beta clonality.

Normal lung was taken at the farthest possible site, at least 3 cm from tumour. Here immunoSEQ multiplex PCR was the method, and the copy in TCRdb shows in-frame clones only, minus some. In the table there are 5,000 to 7,500 clones, 65% to 85% of which are singletons. The origin of this receptor is a human donor with non-small cell lung cancer. The sequencing sample was made of non-adjacent lung tissue. The chain uses TRBV18 and TRBJ2-1; D not resolved. The CDR3 bases are TGTGCCAGCTTGGAGTCACTCTCCTACAATGAGCAGTTCTTC. Protein sequence: CASLESLSYNEQFF.